What follows are 14 T cell receptor delta chains derived from one specimen sequenced in a study of gammadelta T cells in human blood (dated by TCRdb to 2020 to 2021). Receptor libraries were prepared by RT-PCR. Instrument used: Illumina MiSeq. After TCRdb called clones again from the public reads with CATT, rows with identical DNA were merged. The sample includes 550 to 850 delta-chain clones, with over 55% observed a single time. Roughly 30% of the sample is held by the ten biggest clonotypes. The material sequenced was Vgamma9Vdelta2 gamma-delta T cells from cord blood. These receptors were taken from a newborn.

A word on this clone: A read error is the likely source, as a far larger clone sits one nucleotide away. The same CDR3 can be traced to other DNA sequences in this sample. The chain links TRDV2 to TRDJ3; the match to TRDD3 covers 10 bases. Looked up from germline, CDR1 is GEAIGNYY and CDR2 is EKD. The CDR3 is 18 residues long. The CDR3 region has the DNA TGTGCCTGTGACACTGGGGGATACAGCCCCTGGGACACACGACAGATGTTTTTC. Amino acid sequence: CACDTGGYSPWDTRQMFF.

Comments on this clone: This likely stems from a read error, as it lies one base from a far larger clone. Other DNA sequences from this sample encode an identical CDR3 as well. The chain joins TRDV2 to TRDJ3, with 8 bases fitting TRDD3. The CDR3 is 19 residues long. In germline, CDR1 is GEAIGNYY, CDR2 EKD. The CDR3 DNA follows: TGTGCCTGTGACACCTGGGGGATGCCTCGCTCCTGGGACACACGACAGATGTTTTTC. It translates to CACDTWGMPRSWDTRQMFF.

In its sample, this clone ranks as medium-sized (0.01 to 0.1%). A much larger clone differs from this one at a single base, so this may be a read error. The sample contains more than one DNA sequence encoding this CDR3. The chain couples TRDV2 to TRDJ3; TRDD3 agrees at 11 bases. The CDR3 loop spans 19 amino acids. Germline values: CDR1 GEAIGNYY, CDR2 EKD. CDR3 in DNA: TGTGCCTGTGATCCTTTATGGGGGATACGCTCCTGGGACACTCGACAGATGTTTTTC. Its protein product is CACDPLWGIRSWDTRQMFF.

About this clone itself: A far larger clone is only one base removed, so a read error is likely. The same CDR3 can be traced to other DNA sequences in this sample. The chain couples TRDV2 to TRDJ3, with 13 bases lining up with TRDD3. This CDR3 region has 19 residues. Germline loops: CDR1 GEAIGNYY, CDR2 EKD. The CDR3 is CACDYTGGYASWDTRQMFF. For the CDR3, the DNA is TGTGCCTGTGACTATACTGGGGGATACGCCTCCTGGGACACCCGGCAGATGTTTTTC.

Points on this clone: This likely traces to a read error, being one base from a far larger clone. Other DNA variants within this sample encode the same CDR3. The chain recombines TRDV2 with TRDJ2; maybe TRDD3 (6 bases). The CDR3 has 14 amino acids. Germline CDR1 is GEAIGNYY and CDR2 is EKD. Here the CDR3 reads CACDTWGLTAQLFF. CDR3 sequence (DNA): TGTGCCTGTGACACCTGGGGATTGACAGCACAACTCTTTTTT.

Regarding this clone: The amino acid sequence in TCRdb belongs to a much larger clone and departs from this DNA's translation at residue 12, likely a sequencing read error; the sequence shown is translated from the DNA. The V and J genes are TRDV2 and TRDJ4; possible D gene TRDD3, 5 bases. Per germline, CDR1 GEAIGNYY and CDR2 EKD. CDR3 length equals 14 residues. The CDR3 here is CACDTGGPPRPMIF. CDR3 nucleotides: TGTGCCTGTGACACCGGGGGTCCACCCAGACCCATGATCTTT.

By share of the sample, this clone is medium-sized. Other nucleotide sequences in the sample specify the same CDR3. The chain combines TRDV2 with TRDJ3; D remains unclear. The CDR3 extends over 17 amino acids. Trimming took 0 bases from V and 4 from J, leaving 12 bases between them. Per the germline V gene, CDR1 is GEAIGNYY and CDR2 is EKD. Here the CDR3 DNA reads TGTGCCTGTGACACCGCCCGGGGTAAGTGGGACACCCGACAGATGTTTTTC. Encoded protein: CACDTARGKWDTRQMFF.

Comments on this clone: This probably arose from a read error, given a far larger clone one base away. The chain joins TRDV2 to TRDJ1, with 13 bases that match TRDD3. The CDR3 totals 16 residues. Germline CDR1 is GEAIGNYY and CDR2 is EKD. Trimming removed 5 bases from V and 0 bases from J; junction bases left unmatched: 5. CDR3 loop: CACGVLGDTYTDKLIF. CDR3 DNA sequence: TGTGCCTGTGGCGTACTGGGGGATACGTACACCGATAAACTCATCTTT.

For this clone: This could be a read error, since a much larger clone is one nucleotide away. Other nucleotide sequences in the sample specify the same CDR3. The chain carries TRDV2 and TRDJ3, with 8 bases that match TRDD3. This CDR3 is 19 amino acids long. The germline CDR1 and CDR2 sequences are GEAIGNYY and EKD. The CDR3 region has the DNA TGTGCCTGTGACACCTGGGGGATGCCTCGCTCCTGGGACACTCGACAGATGTTTTTC. Protein sequence: CACDTWGMPRSWDTRQMFF.

As to this clone: Only one base separates this from a far larger clonotype, so it likely reflects a read error. The chain uses TRDV2 and TRDJ3, with 10 bases fitting TRDD3. Germline loops: CDR1 GEAIGNYY, CDR2 EKD. The CDR3 spans 19 residues. CDR3 protein: CACDTVFGGYSWGTRQMFF. The CDR3, as DNA: TGTGCCTGTGACACCGTTTTTGGGGGATACTCCTGGGGCACCCGACAGATGTTTTTC.

J is TRDJ1 and V is TRDV2, with 8 nucleotides matching TRDD3. This CDR3 has 18 amino acids. The germline V gene encodes CDR1 GEAIGNYY and CDR2 EKD. The junction had 20 bases not matched to a gene; V was cut back by 9 bases and J by 0 bases. CDR3 sequence reads: CAIKILGGRSLYTDKLIF. The CDR3, as DNA: TGTGCCATAAAAATACTGGGGGGACGCAGCCTGTACACCGATAAACTCATCTTT.

Points on this clone: A read error is the likely source, as a far larger clone sits one nucleotide away. The gene calls are TRDV2 and TRDJ3; TRDD3 agrees at 10 bases. Per germline, CDR1 GEAIGNYY and CDR2 EKD. The CDR3 sequence is 19 residues long. The CDR3 loop reads CACDTGGYLSSWDTRQMIF. In DNA, the CDR3 is TGTGCCTGTGACACTGGGGGATACCTAAGCTCCTGGGACACCCGACAGATGATTTTC.

Notes on this clone: A far larger clone is a single base away, which makes a read error likely. The chain uses TRDV2 and TRDJ1; 9 bases fit TRDD3. The J call may be incorrect, as the DNA end agrees better with TRDJ2. Germline values: CDR1 GEAIGNYY, CDR2 EKD. The CDR3 has 15 residues. The CDR3: CACDALGIRTDKLFF. In DNA form, the CDR3 reads TGTGCCTGTGACGCCTTGGGGATACGCACCGATAAACTCTTCTTT.

This clone is labeled medium-sized. This likely came from a read error, as a far larger clone is one base away. The chain has TRDV1 and TRDJ1; TRDD3 matches at 7 bases. CDR3 length equals 18 residues. V trimming: 1 base; J trimming: 5 bases; junction bases outside the gene matches: 16. CDR1 and CDR2 from the germline V gene are TSWWSYY and QGS. CDR3 DNA: TGTGCTCTTGGGGAACAGAATCCACCTGTACTGGGGAGAGATAAACTCATCTTT. Translating it yields CALGEQNPPVLGRDKLIF.